Below, 8 T cell receptor beta chains from the same sample are listed, as sequenced in a study of a mutant IDH1 vaccine in newly diagnosed glioma. Their antigens remain unidentified. The time point here: week 47, end of study. Vaccinated patients received 300 ug of mutant IDH1 20-mer peptide per dose, with topical imiquimod. Clones were sequenced by immunoSEQ multiplex PCR, and TCRdb holds only the in-frame ones, with some missing. Of around 54,000 clones in the sample, roughly four fifths are singletons; the top ten hold more than 3%. The sequenced sample was PBMCs, obtained from a glioma patient whose treatment included an IDH1 peptide vaccine. The receptors shown here come from a woman aged 45-65 years with glioma.

The chain links TRBV4-1 to TRBJ2-7, with D tentatively TRBD1 (5 bases). Germline values: CDR1 MGHRA, CDR2 YSYEKL. This CDR3 has 13 residues. Trimming shortened V by 1 base and J by 2 bases, and 6 bases separated the two germline ends. The CDR3 spells CASSQGGTYEQYF. The DNA for the CDR3 is TGCGCCAGCAGCCAAGGGGGCACCTACGAGCAGTACTTC.

The J gene is TRBJ1-1, the V gene TRBV6-1, with a possible D match to TRBD1 (5 bases). This CDR3 contains 14 residues. V was cut by 3 bases and J by 1 base, with 9 bases left in between. Germline V lookup: CDR1 MNHNS, CDR2 SASEGT. CDR3: CASSEPGQNTEAFF. The CDR3 DNA follows: TGTGCCAGCAGTGAGCCAGGACAGAACACTGAAGCTTTCTTT.

The chain couples TRBV6-5 to TRBJ1-3; D not resolved. The CDR3 sequence is 12 residues long. CDR1 and CDR2 from the germline V gene are MNHEY and SVGAGI. Trimming took 4 bases from V and 7 from J, leaving 8 bases between them. The CDR3 DNA sequence: TGTGCCAGCAGTTCGACCGGGAACACCATATATTTT. Protein product: CASSSTGNTIYF.

The chain links TRBV29-1 to TRBJ2-2; 9 nucleotides line up with TRBD2. Germline lookup yields CDR1 SQVTM and CDR2 ANQGSEA. V was pared by 7 bases and J by 5 bases, with 8 bases of the junction left unmatched. This CDR3 has 14 amino acids. CDR3 DNA: TGCAGCGGAAGCGGGGGGCTCCAAACCGGGGAGCTGTTTTTT. It codes for CSGSGGLQTGELFF.

The V gene is TRBV14, the J gene TRBJ2-3; D gene unclear. V was clipped by 5 bases and J by 2 bases, with 11 bases between them. The CDR3 is 14 amino acids. Germline CDR1 is SGHDN and CDR2 is FVKESK. The CDR3 protein is CASSYLPHTDTQYF. The CDR3 DNA sequence: TGTGCCAGCAGCTACCTTCCTCACACAGATACGCAGTATTTT.

The chain joins TRBV5-8 to TRBJ1-1; no definite D call. V lost 3 bases and J 4 bases, leaving 13 bases between the germline ends. Germline CDR1 and CDR2: SGHTS and YDEGEE. The CDR3 consists of 14 residues. In nucleotides, the CDR3 is TGTGCCAGCAGCTGGACTGGAGGGAGCACTGAAGCTTTCTTT. It yields the protein CASSWTGGSTEAFF.

The V gene is TRBV6-5, the J gene TRBJ1-5; tentatively, D is TRBD1 (5 bases). Trimming left V 11 bases short and J 6 bases short, with 11 bases between. Germline V lookup: CDR1 MNHEY, CDR2 SVGAGI. CDR3 size: 11 residues. Here the CDR3 reads CAVGEIQPQHF. In nucleotides, the CDR3 is TGTGCCGTGGGGGAAATTCAGCCCCAGCATTTT.

The CDR3 loop reads CASSRLGFEEAFF. DNA of the CDR3: TGTGCCAGCAGCCGGCTCGGATTTGAAGAAGCTTTCTTT. The chain employs TRBV6-6 and TRBJ1-1; no clear D. The CDR3 runs to 13 residues. Deletions cut 6 bases from V and 8 bases from J, with 16 bases between. Per germline, CDR1 MNHNY and CDR2 SVGAGI (reference sequence).